Below, 7 T cell receptor beta chains from the same sample are listed, as sequenced in a study of shared clonotypes between healthy human individuals. Naive CD8 isolation took CD45RO-negative cells positively selected for CCR7 and excluded terminally differentiated effector memory CD45RA+ cells. The table came from immunoSEQ multiplex PCR; TCRdb's copy has only in-frame clones and leaves some out. The repertoire includes about 2,100,000 clones, about 92% of them detected once, and over 1.5% sits in the top ten. Sequencing was performed on naive CD8+ T cells from PBMCs. The source is a man younger than 30 in good health. Some clones in this sample may be carry-over from other donors' samples.

The rearrangement links TRBV7-9 to TRBJ2-1; D is uncertain. The CDR3 runs 15 residues. The germline CDR1 and CDR2 sequences are SEHNR and FQNEAQ (reference sequence). Trimming shortened V by 5 bases and J by 0 bases, and 11 bases separated the two germline ends. CDR3: CASSHTLFSYNEQFF. The CDR3 bases are TGTGCCAGCAGCCACACCCTCTTCTCCTACAATGAGCAGTTCTTC.

This rearrangement joins TRBV7-9 to TRBJ2-3; TRBD2 matches at 12 bases. V dropped 4 bases and J dropped 1; count of bases not matched to a gene: 12. The CDR3 is made up of 19 amino acids. The germline gives CDR1 SEHNR, CDR2 FQNEAQ (reference sequence). CDR3 residues: CASSSVFLAGGRGTDTQYF. The CDR3 bases are TGTGCCAGCAGCTCCGTGTTTCTAGCGGGAGGGAGGGGCACAGATACGCAGTATTTT.

J is TRBJ1-4 and V is TRBV6-1; 7 bases agree with TRBD1. Trimming took 4 bases from V and 8 from J; bases not matched to a gene: 10. Germline V gives CDR1 MNHNS, CDR2 SASEGT. The CDR3 consists of 15 residues. Here the CDR3 DNA reads TGTGCCAGCAGTGCCGGACAGGTTTTGCGGGAAAAACTGTTTTTT. Translation: CASSAGQVLREKLFF.

This chain joins TRBV27 and TRBJ1-3, with TRBD1 identical over 8 bases. Germline trimming cut 6 bases from V and 2 bases from J; bases unmatched to any gene: 3. Germline CDR1 and CDR2: MNHEY and SMNVEV (reference sequence). The CDR3 is 14 amino acids. The CDR3 protein is CASRAGGPGNTIYF. The CDR3 nucleotides read TGTGCCAGCAGGGCAGGGGGCCCTGGAAACACCATATATTTT.

Worth noting for this clone: Mismatch with germline at one junction end may stem from a read error. The DNA for the CDR3 is TGCAGCGCTACCCGCACTGAAGCTTTCTTT. Protein product: CSATRTEAFF. This chain connects TRBV20-1 to TRBJ1-1; D unresolved. This CDR3 is built from 10 residues. Germline V gives CDR1 DFQATT, CDR2 SNEGSKA (reference sequence).

The CDR3 here is CASSLNPELTGELFF. The CDR3 DNA sequence: TGCGCCAGCAGCTTGAATCCCGAACTAACCGGGGAGCTGTTTTTT. This sequence joins TRBV5-1 and TRBJ2-2; D ambiguous. The CDR3 sequence is 15 residues long. V lost 1 base and J 5 bases, leaving 12 bases between the germline ends. CDR1 SGHRS and CDR2 YFSETQ come from the germline V gene.

The chain recombines TRBV11-2 with TRBJ2-1; no clear D. The CDR3 has 15 residues. Germline lookup yields CDR1 SGHAT and CDR2 FQNNGV. V was pared by 3 bases and J by 3 bases, with 12 bases between. CDR3 residues: CASSLFNDRYNEQFF. CDR3 coding DNA: TGTGCCAGCAGCTTGTTCAACGACCGCTACAATGAGCAGTTCTTC. Full variable domain (missing parts from reference TRBV11-2 and TRBJ2-1): EAGVAQSPRYKIIEKRQSVAFWCNPISGHATLYWYQQILGQGPKLLIQFQNNGVVDDSQLPKDRFSAERLKGVDSTLKIQPAKLEDSAVYLCASSLFNDRYNEQFFGPGTRLTVL.